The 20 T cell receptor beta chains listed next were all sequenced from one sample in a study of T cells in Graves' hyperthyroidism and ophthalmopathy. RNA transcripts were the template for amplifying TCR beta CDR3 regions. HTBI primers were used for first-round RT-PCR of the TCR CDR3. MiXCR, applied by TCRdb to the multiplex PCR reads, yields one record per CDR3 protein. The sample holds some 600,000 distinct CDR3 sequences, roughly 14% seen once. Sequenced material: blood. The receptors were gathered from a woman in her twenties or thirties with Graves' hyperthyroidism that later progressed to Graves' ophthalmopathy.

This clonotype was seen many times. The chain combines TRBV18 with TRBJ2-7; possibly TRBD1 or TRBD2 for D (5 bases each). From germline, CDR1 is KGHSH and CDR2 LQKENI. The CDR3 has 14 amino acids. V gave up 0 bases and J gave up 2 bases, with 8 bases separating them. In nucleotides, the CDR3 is TGTGCCAGCTCACCACCCGGGACGACCTACGAGCAGTACTTC. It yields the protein CASSPPGTTYEQYF.

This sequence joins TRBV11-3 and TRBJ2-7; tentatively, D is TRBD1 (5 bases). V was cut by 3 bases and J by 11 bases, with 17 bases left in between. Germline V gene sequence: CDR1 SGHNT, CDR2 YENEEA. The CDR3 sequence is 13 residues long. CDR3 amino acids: CASSLQGPQKKYF. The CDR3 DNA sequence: TGTGCCAGCAGCTTGCAGGGCCCTCAGAAGAAGTACTTC.

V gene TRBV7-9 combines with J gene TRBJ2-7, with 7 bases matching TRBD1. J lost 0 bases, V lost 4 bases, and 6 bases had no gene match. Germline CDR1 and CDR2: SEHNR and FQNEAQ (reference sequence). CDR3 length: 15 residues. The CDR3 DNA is TGTGCCAGCAGCTCGTCGACAGGGACCTCCTACGAGCAGTACTTC. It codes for CASSSSTGTSYEQYF.

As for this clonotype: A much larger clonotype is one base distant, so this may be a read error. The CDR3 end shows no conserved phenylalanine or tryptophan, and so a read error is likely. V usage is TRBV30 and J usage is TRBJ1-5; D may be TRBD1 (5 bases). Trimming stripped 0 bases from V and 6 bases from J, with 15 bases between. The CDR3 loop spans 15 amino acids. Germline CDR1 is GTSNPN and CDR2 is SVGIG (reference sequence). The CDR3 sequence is CAWSVGQGAGQPQHL. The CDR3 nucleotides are TGTGCCTGGAGTGTAGGGCAGGGAGCCGGTCAGCCCCAGCATCTT.

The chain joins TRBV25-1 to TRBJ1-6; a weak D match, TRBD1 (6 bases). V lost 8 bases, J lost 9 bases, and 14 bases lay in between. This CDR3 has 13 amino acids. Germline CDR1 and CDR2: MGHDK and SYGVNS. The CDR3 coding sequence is TGTGCCAGCGTCTCAGGGGATCTTTCACCCCTCCACTTT. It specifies CASVSGDLSPLHF.

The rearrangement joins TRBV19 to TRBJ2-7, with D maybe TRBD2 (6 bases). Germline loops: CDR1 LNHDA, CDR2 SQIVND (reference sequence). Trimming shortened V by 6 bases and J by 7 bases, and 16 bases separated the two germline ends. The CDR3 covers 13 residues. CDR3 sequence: CASRGTPPSEQYF. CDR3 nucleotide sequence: TGTGCCAGTAGAGGGACTCCTCCTTCAGAGCAGTACTTC.

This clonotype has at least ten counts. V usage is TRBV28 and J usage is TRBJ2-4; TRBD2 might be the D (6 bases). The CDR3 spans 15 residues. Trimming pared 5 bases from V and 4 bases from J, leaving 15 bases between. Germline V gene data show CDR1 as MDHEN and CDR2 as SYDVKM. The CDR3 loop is CASSGPGLFKNIQYF. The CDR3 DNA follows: TGTGCCAGCAGTGGACCGGGACTGTTTAAAAACATTCAGTACTTC.

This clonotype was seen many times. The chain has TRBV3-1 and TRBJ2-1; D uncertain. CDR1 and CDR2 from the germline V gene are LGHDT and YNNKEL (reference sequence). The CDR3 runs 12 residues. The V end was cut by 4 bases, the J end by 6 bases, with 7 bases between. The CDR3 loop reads CASSPLGNEQFF. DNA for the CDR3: TGTGCCAGCAGCCCCCTGGGCAATGAGCAGTTCTTC.

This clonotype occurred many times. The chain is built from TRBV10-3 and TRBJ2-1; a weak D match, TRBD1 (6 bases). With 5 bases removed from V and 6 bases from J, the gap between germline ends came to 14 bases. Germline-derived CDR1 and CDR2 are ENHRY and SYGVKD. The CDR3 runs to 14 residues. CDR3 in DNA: TGTGCCATCAGTTGGACAGAGGCCCTCAATGAGCAGTTCTTC. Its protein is CAISWTEALNEQFF.

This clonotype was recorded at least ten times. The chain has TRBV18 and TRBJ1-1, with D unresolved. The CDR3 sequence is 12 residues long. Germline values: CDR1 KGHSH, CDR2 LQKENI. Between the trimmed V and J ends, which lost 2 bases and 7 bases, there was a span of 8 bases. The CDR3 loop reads CASSPRDDEAFF. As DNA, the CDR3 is TGTGCCAGCTCACCAAGGGATGATGAAGCTTTCTTT.

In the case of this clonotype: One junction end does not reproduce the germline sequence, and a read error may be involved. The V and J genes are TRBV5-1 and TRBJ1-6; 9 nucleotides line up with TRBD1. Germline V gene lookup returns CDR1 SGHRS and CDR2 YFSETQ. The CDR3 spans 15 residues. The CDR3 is CASSAGDRDNSPLHF. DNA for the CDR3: TGTGCCAGCAGCGCGGGGGACAGGGACAATTCACCCCTCCACTTT. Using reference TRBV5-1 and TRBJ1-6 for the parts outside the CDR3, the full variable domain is KAGVTQTPRYLIKTRGQQVTLSCSPISGHRSVSWYQQTPGQGLQFLFEYFSETQRNKGNFPGRFSGRQFSNSRSEMNVSTLELGDSALYLCASSAGDRDNSPLHFGNGTRLTVT.

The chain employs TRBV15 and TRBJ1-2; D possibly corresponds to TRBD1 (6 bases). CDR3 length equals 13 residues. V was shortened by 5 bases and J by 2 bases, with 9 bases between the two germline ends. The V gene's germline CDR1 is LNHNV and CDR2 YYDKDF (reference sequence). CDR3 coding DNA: TGTGCCACCAGCTGGCAGGGGAACTATGGCTACACCTTC. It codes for CATSWQGNYGYTF.

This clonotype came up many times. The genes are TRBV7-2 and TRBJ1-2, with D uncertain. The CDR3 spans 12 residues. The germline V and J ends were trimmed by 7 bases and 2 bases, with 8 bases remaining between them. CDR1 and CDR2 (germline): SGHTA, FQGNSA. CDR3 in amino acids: CASTRENYGYTF. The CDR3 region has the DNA TGTGCCAGCACCCGGGAGAACTATGGCTACACCTTC. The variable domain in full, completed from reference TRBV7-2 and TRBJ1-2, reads GAGVSQSPSNKVTEKGKDVELRCDPISGHTALYWYRQSLGQGLEFLIYFQGNSAPDKSGLPSDRFSAERTGGSVSTLTIQRTQQEDSAVYLCASTRENYGYTFGSGTRLTVV.

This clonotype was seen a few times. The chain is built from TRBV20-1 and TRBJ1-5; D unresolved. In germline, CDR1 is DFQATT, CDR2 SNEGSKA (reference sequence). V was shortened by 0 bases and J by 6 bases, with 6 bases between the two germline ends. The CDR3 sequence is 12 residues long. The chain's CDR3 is CSARDLTQPQHF. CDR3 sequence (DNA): TGCAGTGCTAGAGATTTGACTCAGCCCCAGCATTTT.

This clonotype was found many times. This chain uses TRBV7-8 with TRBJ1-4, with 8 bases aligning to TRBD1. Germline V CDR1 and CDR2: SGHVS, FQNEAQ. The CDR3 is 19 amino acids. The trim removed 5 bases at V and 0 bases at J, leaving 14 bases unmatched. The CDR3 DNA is TGTGCCAGCAGCCTCACCGGGACAGGACACTACTCAACTAATGAAAAACTGTTTTTT. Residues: CASSLTGTGHYSTNEKLFF. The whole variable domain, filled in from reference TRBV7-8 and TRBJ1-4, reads GAGVSQSPRYKVAKRGQDVALRCDPISGHVSLFWYQQALGQGPEFLTYFQNEAQLDKSGLPSDRFFAERPEGSVSTLKIQRTQQEDSAVYLCASSLTGTGHYSTNEKLFFGSGTQLSVL.

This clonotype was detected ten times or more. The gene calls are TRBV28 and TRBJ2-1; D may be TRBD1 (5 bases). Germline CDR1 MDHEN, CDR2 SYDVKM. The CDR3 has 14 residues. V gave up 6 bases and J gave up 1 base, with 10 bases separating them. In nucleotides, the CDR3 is TGTGCCAGCAGAAGCAGGGCTTCCTACAATGAGCAGTTCTTC. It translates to CASRSRASYNEQFF.

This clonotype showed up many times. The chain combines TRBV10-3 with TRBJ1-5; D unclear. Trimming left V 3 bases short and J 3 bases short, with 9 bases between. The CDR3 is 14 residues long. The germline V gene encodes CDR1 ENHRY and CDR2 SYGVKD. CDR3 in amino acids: CAISESQNNQPQHF. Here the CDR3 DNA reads TGTGCCATCAGTGAAAGTCAGAACAATCAGCCCCAGCATTTT.

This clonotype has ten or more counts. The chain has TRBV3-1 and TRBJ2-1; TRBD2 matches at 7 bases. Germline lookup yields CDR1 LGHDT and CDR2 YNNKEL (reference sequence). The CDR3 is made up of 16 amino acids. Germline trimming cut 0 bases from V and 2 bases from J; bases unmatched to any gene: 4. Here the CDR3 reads CASSQDQGLTYNEQFF. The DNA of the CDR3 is TGTGCCAGCAGCCAAGACCAGGGACTAACCTACAATGAGCAGTTCTTC.

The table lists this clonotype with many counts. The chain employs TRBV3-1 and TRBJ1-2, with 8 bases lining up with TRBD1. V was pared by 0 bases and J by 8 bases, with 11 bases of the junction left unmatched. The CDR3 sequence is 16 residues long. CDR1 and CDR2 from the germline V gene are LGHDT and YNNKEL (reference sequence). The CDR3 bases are TGTGCCAGCAGCCAAGACCGAGTAAGGACAGGGAACGGCTACACCTTC. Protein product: CASSQDRVRTGNGYTF. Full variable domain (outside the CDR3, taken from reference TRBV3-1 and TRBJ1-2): DTAVSQTPKYLVTQMGNDKSIKCEQNLGHDTMYWYKQDSKKFLKIMFSYNNKELIINETVPNRFSPKSPDKAHLNLHINSLELGDSAVYFCASSQDRVRTGNGYTFGSGTRLTVV.

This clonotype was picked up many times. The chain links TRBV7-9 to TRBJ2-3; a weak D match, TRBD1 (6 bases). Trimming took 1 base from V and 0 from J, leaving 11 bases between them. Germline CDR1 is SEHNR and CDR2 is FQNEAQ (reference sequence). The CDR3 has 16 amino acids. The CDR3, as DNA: TGTGCCAGCAGCTTAGGTGGGGGCCCCAGCACAGATACGCAGTATTTT. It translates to CASSLGGGPSTDTQYF.